This TCR beta chain was sequenced in a study of cytomegalovirus exposure and HLA in healthy donors. Across the study: The early release's HLA-typed donors yielded 70 million to 85 million unique TCRs. Study-level findings and limits: Later findings reportedly placed an Asian-associated ancestry cluster below the approximately 670-donor mean for N-insertions.

The PCR had 60 Vbeta and 13 Jbeta primers. Sequencing used immunoSEQ multiplex PCR; TCRdb keeps in-frame clones, though not all of them. The profile covers approximately 120,000 clones, with around 82% appearing a single time and approximately 1.2% taken by the ten largest. The CDR3 has 13 amino acids. Germline CDR1 is SGHRS and CDR2 is YFSETQ. The V end lost 0 bases, the J end lost 3 bases, and 5 bases lay between the germline ends. Notes on this clone: Its target is unknown.

This chain joins TRBV5-1 and TRBJ2-3, with D possibly being TRBD1 (5 bases). What was sequenced was PBMCs. The clonotype was recovered from a female donor in good health and CMV-seronegative. CDR3: CASSLDRTDTQYF. For the CDR3, the DNA is TGCGCCAGCAGCTTGGACAGGACAGATACGCAGTATTTT.